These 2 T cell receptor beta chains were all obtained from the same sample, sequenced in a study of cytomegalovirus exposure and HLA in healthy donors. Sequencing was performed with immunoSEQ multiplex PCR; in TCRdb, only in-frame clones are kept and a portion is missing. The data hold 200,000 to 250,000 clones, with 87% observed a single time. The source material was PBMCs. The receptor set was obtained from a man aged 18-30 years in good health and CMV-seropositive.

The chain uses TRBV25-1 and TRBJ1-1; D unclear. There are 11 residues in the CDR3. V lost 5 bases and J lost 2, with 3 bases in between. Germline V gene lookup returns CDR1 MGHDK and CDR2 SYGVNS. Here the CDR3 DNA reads TGTGCCAGCAGTCGAAACACTGAAGCTTTCTTT. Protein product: CASSRNTEAFF.

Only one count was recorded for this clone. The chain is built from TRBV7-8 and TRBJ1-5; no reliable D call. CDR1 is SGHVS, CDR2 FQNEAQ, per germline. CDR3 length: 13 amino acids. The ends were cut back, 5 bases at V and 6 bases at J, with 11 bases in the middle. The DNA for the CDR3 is TGTGCCAGCAGCCGAATTGTTGGTCAGCCCCAGCATTTT. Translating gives CASSRIVGQPQHF.